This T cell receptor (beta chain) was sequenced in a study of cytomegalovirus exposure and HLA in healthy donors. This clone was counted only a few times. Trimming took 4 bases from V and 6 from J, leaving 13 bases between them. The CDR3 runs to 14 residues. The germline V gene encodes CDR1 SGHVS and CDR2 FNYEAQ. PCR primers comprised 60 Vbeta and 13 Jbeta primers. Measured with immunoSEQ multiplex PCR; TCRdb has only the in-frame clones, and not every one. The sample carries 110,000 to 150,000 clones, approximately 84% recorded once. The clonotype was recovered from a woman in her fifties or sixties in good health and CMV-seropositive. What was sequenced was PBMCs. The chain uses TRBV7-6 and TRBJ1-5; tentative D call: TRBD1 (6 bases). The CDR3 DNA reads TGTGCCAGCAGCTACGCGCCAGGGGCTCAGCCCCAGCATTTT. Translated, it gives CASSYAPGAQPQHF.